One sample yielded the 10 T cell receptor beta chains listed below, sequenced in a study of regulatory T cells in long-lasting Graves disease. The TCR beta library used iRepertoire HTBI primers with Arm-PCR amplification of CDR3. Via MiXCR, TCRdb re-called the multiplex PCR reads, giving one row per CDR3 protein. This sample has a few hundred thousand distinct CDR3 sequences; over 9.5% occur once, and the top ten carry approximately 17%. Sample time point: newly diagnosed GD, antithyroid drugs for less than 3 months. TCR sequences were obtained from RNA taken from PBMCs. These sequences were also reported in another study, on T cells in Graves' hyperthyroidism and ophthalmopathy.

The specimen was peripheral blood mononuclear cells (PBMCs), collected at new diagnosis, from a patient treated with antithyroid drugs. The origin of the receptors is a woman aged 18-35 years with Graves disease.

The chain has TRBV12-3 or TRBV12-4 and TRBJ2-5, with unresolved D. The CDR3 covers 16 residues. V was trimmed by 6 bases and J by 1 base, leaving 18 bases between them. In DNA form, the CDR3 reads TGTGCCAGCAGCACCCGGACCCCCCCGGGCCAAGAGACCCAGTACTTC. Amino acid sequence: CASSTRTPPGQETQYF.

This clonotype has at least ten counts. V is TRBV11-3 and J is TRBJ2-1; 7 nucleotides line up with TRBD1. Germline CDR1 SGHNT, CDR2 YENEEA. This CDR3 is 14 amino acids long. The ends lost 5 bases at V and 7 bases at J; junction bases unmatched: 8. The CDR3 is CASSDRQGSNEQFF. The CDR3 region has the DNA TGTGCCAGCAGCGACCGACAGGGTTCGAATGAGCAGTTCTTC.

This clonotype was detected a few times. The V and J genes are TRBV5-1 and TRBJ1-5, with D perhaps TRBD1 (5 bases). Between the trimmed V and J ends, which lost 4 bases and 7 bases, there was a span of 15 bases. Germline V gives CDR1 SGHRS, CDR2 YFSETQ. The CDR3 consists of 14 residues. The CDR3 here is CASSRGGSEQPQHF. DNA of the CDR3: TGCGCCAGCAGCCGGGGGGGGAGTGAGCAGCCCCAGCATTTT. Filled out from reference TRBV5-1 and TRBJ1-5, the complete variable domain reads KAGVTQTPRYLIKTRGQQVTLSCSPISGHRSVSWYQQTPGQGLQFLFEYFSETQRNKGNFPGRFSGRQFSNSRSEMNVSTLELGDSALYLCASSRGGSEQPQHFGDGTRLSIL.

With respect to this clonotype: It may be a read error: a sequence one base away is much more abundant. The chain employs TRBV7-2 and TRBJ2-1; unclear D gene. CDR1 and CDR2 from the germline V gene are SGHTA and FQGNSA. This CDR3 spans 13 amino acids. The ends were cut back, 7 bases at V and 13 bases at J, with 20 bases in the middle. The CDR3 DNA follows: TGTGCCAGCACCCAGCAGGTCCAAGAGACCCAGTTCTTC. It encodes CASTQQVQETQFF.

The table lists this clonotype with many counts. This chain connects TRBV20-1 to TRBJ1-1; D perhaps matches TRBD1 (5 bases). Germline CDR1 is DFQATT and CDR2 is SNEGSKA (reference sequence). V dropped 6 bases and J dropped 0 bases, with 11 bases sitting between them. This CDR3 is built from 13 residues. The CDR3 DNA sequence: TGCAGTGCCCGACAGATAATGAACACTGAAGCTTTCTTT. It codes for CSARQIMNTEAFF.

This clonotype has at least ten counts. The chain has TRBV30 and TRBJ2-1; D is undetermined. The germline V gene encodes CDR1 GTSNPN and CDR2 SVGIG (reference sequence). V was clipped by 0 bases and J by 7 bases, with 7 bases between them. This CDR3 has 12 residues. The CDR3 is CAWSVRRNEQFF. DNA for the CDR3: TGTGCCTGGAGTGTAAGGCGGAATGAGCAGTTCTTC.

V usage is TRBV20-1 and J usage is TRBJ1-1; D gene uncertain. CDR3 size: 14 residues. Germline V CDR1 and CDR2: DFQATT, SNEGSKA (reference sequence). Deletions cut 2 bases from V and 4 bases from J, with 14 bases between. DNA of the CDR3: TGCAGTGCTAGAAGGTCGGGGTGGGCCACTGAAGCTTTCTTT. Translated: CSARRSGWATEAFF.

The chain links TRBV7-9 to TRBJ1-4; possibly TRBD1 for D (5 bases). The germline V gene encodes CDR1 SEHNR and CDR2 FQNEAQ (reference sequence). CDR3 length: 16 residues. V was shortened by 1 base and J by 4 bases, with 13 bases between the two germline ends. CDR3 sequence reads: CASSLVGDGDNEKLFF. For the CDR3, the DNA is TGTGCCAGCAGCTTAGTGGGGGACGGAGATAATGAAAAACTGTTTTTT.

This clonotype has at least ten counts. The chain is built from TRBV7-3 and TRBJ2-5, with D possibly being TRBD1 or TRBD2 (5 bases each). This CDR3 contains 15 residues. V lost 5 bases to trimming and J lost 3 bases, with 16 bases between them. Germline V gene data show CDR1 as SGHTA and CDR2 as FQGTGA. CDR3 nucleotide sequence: TGTGCCAGCAGCCGTTGGGGGTATGGCGAAGAGACCCAGTACTTC. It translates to CASSRWGYGEETQYF.

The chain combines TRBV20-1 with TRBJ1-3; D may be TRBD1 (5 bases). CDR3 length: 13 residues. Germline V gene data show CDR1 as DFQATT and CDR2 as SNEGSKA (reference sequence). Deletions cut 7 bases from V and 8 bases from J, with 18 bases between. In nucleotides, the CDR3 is TGCAGTGTTTGGGACCTGGTTGTGGACACCATATATTTT. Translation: CSVWDLVVDTIYF.